The rows below give T cell receptor beta chains drawn from one sample of a study of tumor and adjacent non-tumor tissue in lung cancer. TCRdb re-called the multiplex PCR reads through MiXCR, storing one row per CDR3 protein. Of approximately 120,000 distinct CDR3 sequences in the sample, roughly 75% are singletons; the top ten hold 30% to 45%. Sample: lung tumor tissue. These receptors came from a woman aged 60-70 years with non-small cell lung cancer. The CDR3 runs from the conserved cysteine through the conserved F or W. D genes are given only for firm matches. Size is stated for part of the rows, as once, few or many counts, or as a class when the clone is expanded.

v_call,clone_size,d_call,j_call,cdr3_aa,cdr3_nt
TRBV4-3,NA,NA,TRBJ1-5,CAGSQDRGNQPQHF,TGCGCCGGCAGCCAGGATCGTGGCAATCAGCCCCAGCATTTT
TRBV6-2/TRBV6-3,NA,TRBD1,TRBJ2-1,CASSHRQGTYNEQFF,TGTGCCAGCAGTCACCGACAGGGGACCTACAATGAGCAGTTCTTC
TRBV11-3,NA,NA,TRBJ1-6,CASSADSGSFFGLNSPLHF,TGTGCCAGCAGCGCGGACAGTGGGAGTTTTTTTGGACTTAATTCACCCCTCCATTTC
TRBV29-1,NA,NA,TRBJ2-3,CSVEVGSTYTQYF,TGCAGCGTTGAAGTGGGAAGTACATATACACAGTATTTT
TRBV20-1,NA,NA,TRBJ2-3,CSATLGQTGIEDTQYF,TGCAGTGCTACCCTCGGACAAACGGGAATCGAAGATACGCAGTATTTT
TRBV5-8,NA,NA,TRBJ2-7,CASSLVGSHEQHF,TGTGCCAGCAGCTTAGTTGGCAGCCACGAGCAGCACTTC
TRBV6-2/TRBV6-3,NA,NA,TRBJ2-1,CASSQGTGYDEQFF,TGTGCCAGCAGCCAGGGAACAGGGTACGATGAGCAGTTCTTC
TRBV6-5,NA,TRBD2,TRBJ2-1,CASGGLAAWFF,TGTGCCAGCGGGGGACTAGCGGCATGGTTCTTC
TRBV20-1,NA,TRBD1,TRBJ2-7,CNARDMGTGIYEQYF,TGCAATGCTAGAGATATGGGGACAGGTATCTACGAGCAATACTTC
TRBV2,once,NA,TRBJ2-7,CASNRAVHEQYF,TGTGCCAGCAACAGGGCAGTGCACGAGCAGTACTTC
TRBV28,many,NA,TRBJ1-2,CASRSTGRNYGYTF,TGTGCCAGCAGGTCGACCGGCCGTAACTATGGCTACACCTTC
TRBV28,NA,NA,TRBJ1-1,CASREGRPSLEAFF,TGTGCCAGCAGGGAAGGTAGGCCCAGCCTTGAAGCTTTCTTT
TRBV5-5,NA,NA,TRBJ2-7,CVSRQNYEQYF,TGTGTCAGTCGTCAGAACTACGAGCAGTACTTC
TRBV6-5,NA,NA,TRBJ2-2,CASRLDMESNTGELFF,TGTGCCAGCAGATTAGACATGGAATCGAACACCGGGGAGCTGTTTTTT
TRBV11-2,NA,TRBD1,TRBJ1-5,CASSWDRGQPQHF,TGTGCCAGCAGTTGGGACAGAGGTCAGCCCCAGCATTTT
TRBV20-1,NA,NA,TRBJ2-2,CSAFDSSRTGELFF,TGCAGTGCTTTCGACTCTAGCCGCACCGGGGAGCTGTTTTTT
TRBV7-8,NA,TRBD2,TRBJ2-3,CANSELAGAPSGTQYF,TGTGCCAACAGCGAACTAGCGGGGGCTCCATCCGGTACGCAGTATTTT
TRBV19,NA,NA,TRBJ1-5,CASSIWEGVGLVNQPQHF,TGTGCCAGTAGTATTTGGGAGGGTGTTGGACTTGTAAATCAGCCCCAGCATTTT